These 22 T cell receptor beta chains originate from one sample sequenced in a study of CD8+CD57+ T cells in acquired aplastic anemia. CD8+CD57+ cell expansion, shown by flow cytometry, had occurred in the patients selected for sequencing. The study profiled TCR beta VDJ and CDR3 using genomic DNA as template. TCRdb itself ran the reads through MiXCR, one entry per CDR3 protein. The sample yields over 150,000 distinct CDR3 sequences, 40% to 65% seen once. Input material: sorted CD4+, CD8+, or CD8+CD57+ T cells (not recorded which) from PBMCs. Source of these receptors: a human donor with aplastic anemia.

There are many counts of this clonotype. The gene calls are TRBV6-1 and TRBJ2-2; possibly TRBD1 for D (6 bases). In germline, CDR1 is MNHNS, CDR2 SASEGT. V was clipped by 7 bases and J by 2 bases, with 8 bases between them. There are 13 residues in the CDR3. Here the CDR3 DNA reads TGTGCCAGCATACAGGGAAACACCGGGGAGCTGTTTTTT. It encodes CASIQGNTGELFF.

This clonotype was picked up a small number of times. Possible read error: a much larger clone is one base away. The chain recombines TRBV7-7 with TRBJ2-7; 9 bases match TRBD1. Germline-derived CDR1 and CDR2 are SSHAT and FNYEAQ (reference sequence). The length of the CDR3 is 16 residues. CDR3 nucleotides: TGTGCTAGCAGCTTAGGGGGACAGGGAGTCTCCTACGAGCGGTACTTC. It translates to CASSLGGQGVSYERYF. The complete variable domain, with remaining parts taken from reference TRBV7-7 and TRBJ2-7, reads GAGVSQSPRYKVTKRGQDVTLRCDPISSHATLYWYQQALGQGPEFLTYFNYEAQPDKSGLPSDRFSAERPEGSISTLTIQRTEQRDSAMYRCASSLGGQGVSYERYFGPGTRLTVT.

The gene calls are TRBV20-1 and TRBJ2-3; TRBD2 matches 10 bases. Germline trimming cut 3 bases from V and 0 bases from J; bases unmatched to any gene: 9. The CDR3 contains 17 residues. Per the germline V gene, CDR1 is DFQATT and CDR2 is SNEGSKA (reference sequence). CDR3 loop: CSASGTSGEPSTDTQYF. The CDR3 DNA follows: TGCAGTGCTAGTGGAACTAGCGGGGAACCTAGCACAGATACGCAGTATTTT.

V usage is TRBV24-1 and J usage is TRBJ2-1; 7 bases are shared with TRBD1. Germline lookup yields CDR1 KGHDR and CDR2 SFDVKD. The CDR3 is 15 residues long. V gave up 3 bases and J gave up 3 bases; unmatched junction bases: 4. The CDR3 sequence is CATSDRAGGYNEQFF. The CDR3 DNA reads as TGTGCCACCAGTGATCGGGCAGGGGGCTACAATGAGCAGTTCTTC.

The rearrangement joins TRBV19 to TRBJ2-3; D gene ambiguous. Germline-derived CDR1 and CDR2 are LNHDA and SQIVND (reference sequence). The CDR3 sequence is 15 residues long. Between the trimmed V and J ends, which lost 2 bases and 5 bases, there was a span of 14 bases. Written as DNA, the CDR3 is TGTGCCAGTAGTATATCCCTACGGACCGAAGATACGCAGTATTTT. It specifies CASSISLRTEDTQYF.

V is TRBV7-3 and J is TRBJ1-2, with D possibly TRBD1 on 5 matching bases. From germline, CDR1 is SGHTA and CDR2 FQGTGA. Trimming removed 0 bases at V and 7 bases at J, with 9 bases between. This CDR3 region has 13 residues. The CDR3 coding sequence is TGTGCCAGCAGCTTAACAGGGGCGGGTGGCTACACCTTC. Translation gives CASSLTGAGGYTF.

The V and J genes are TRBV24-1 and TRBJ2-1; D is uncertain. The CDR3 has 14 residues. V was clipped by 5 bases and J by 6 bases, with 13 bases between them. Germline CDR1 and CDR2: KGHDR and SFDVKD. CDR3 DNA: TGTGCCACCAGTGCCCCCCTAGATGGCAATGAGCAGTTCTTC. Translating it yields CATSAPLDGNEQFF.

The chain joins TRBV7-2 to TRBJ2-7; 12 positions agree with TRBD2. The CDR3 is made up of 15 amino acids. Germline-derived CDR1 and CDR2 are SGHTA and FQGNSA. After removal of 6 bases from V and 2 bases from J, the junction contained 5 bases not matched to a gene. In DNA form, the CDR3 reads TGTGCCAGCAGTCATACTAGCGGGGGGACCTACGAGCAGTACTTC. It yields the protein CASSHTSGGTYEQYF.

The rearrangement uses TRBV7-9 and TRBJ1-5, with D perhaps TRBD1 (6 bases). V was clipped by 8 bases and J by 3 bases, with 14 bases between them. Germline loops: CDR1 SEHNR, CDR2 FQNEAQ (reference sequence). The CDR3 spans 14 residues. As DNA, the CDR3 is TGTGCCAGCCGACAGGACGGCACCAATCAGCCCCAGCATTTT. Amino acid sequence: CASRQDGTNQPQHF.

V gene TRBV9 combines with J gene TRBJ1-2; D unresolved. The V and J ends lost 0 bases and 1 base respectively, with 16 bases between them. The CDR3 is 17 amino acids. Germline V gene sequence: CDR1 SGDLS, CDR2 YYNGEE. The CDR3 nucleotides read TGTGCCAGCAGCGTAGCTCACAACGAGGATTTTAACTATGGCTACACCTTC. This translates into CASSVAHNEDFNYGYTF.

This clonotype has at least ten counts. The chain uses TRBV7-6 and TRBJ2-6; D may be TRBD1 or TRBD2 (5 bases each). V gave up 2 bases and J gave up 4 bases, with 15 bases separating them. The germline V gene encodes CDR1 SGHVS and CDR2 FNYEAQ. This CDR3 comprises 17 residues. CDR3 loop: CASSLSPGTPGANVLTF. CDR3 coding DNA: TGTGCCAGCAGCTTATCCCCAGGGACCCCCGGGGCCAACGTCCTGACTTTC.

This clonotype occurred many times. V is TRBV7-8 and J is TRBJ2-3; 12 nucleotides line up with TRBD2. The CDR3 has 16 residues. J gave up 2 bases and V 3 bases, and 3 bases lay outside the gene matches. CDR1 and CDR2 from the germline V gene are SGHVS and FQNEAQ. CDR3 amino acids: CASSFRTSGITDTQYF. In DNA form, the CDR3 reads TGTGCCAGCAGCTTTAGGACTAGCGGGATCACAGATACGCAGTATTTT.

Ten or more counts support this clonotype. This chain uses TRBV19 with TRBJ2-7; D gene uncertain. V lost 4 bases and J lost 3, with 4 bases in between. The CDR3 runs 11 residues. Germline V gives CDR1 LNHDA, CDR2 SQIVND (reference sequence). CDR3 amino acids: CASSTGYEQYF. CDR3 sequence (DNA): TGTGCCAGTAGTACAGGCTACGAGCAGTACTTC.

This clonotype came up many times. The chain combines TRBV6-1 with TRBJ2-3; tentatively, D is TRBD1 (5 bases). From germline, CDR1 is MNHNS and CDR2 SASEGT. This CDR3 is built from 13 residues. The V gene lost 1 base and the J gene lost 6 bases, with 8 bases spanning the gap. CDR3 sequence reads: CASSEVGRDTQYF. The CDR3 nucleotides are TGTGCCAGCAGTGAAGTGGGGCGGGATACGCAGTATTTT.

The chain couples TRBV19 to TRBJ1-5; possible D gene TRBD1, 6 bases. Germline values: CDR1 LNHDA, CDR2 SQIVND (reference sequence). V shed 7 bases and J shed 9 bases, with 22 bases lying between them. This CDR3 contains 15 residues. This CDR3 is CASTSDRFKTTPQHF. In nucleotides, the CDR3 is TGTGCCAGTACCTCCGACAGGTTTAAAACGACGCCCCAGCATTTT.

The sample holds many counts of this clonotype. V usage is TRBV5-4 and J usage is TRBJ2-1, with unresolved D. The germline gives CDR1 SGHNT, CDR2 YYREEE (reference sequence). The V end lost 1 base, the J end lost 6 bases, and 5 bases lay between the germline ends. This CDR3 is built from 12 residues. CDR3 protein: CASSLNSNEQFF. The DNA for the CDR3 is TGTGCCAGCAGCTTGAACTCCAATGAGCAGTTCTTC.

This clonotype has ten or more counts. The chain employs TRBV7-8 and TRBJ1-1; D not certain. Germline-derived CDR1 and CDR2 are SGHVS and FQNEAQ. With 5 bases removed from V and 4 bases from J, the gap between germline ends came to 11 bases. CDR3 length: 13 residues. The CDR3 loop is CASSGRVSTEAFF. The CDR3 coding sequence is TGTGCCAGCAGCGGGAGGGTGTCCACTGAAGCTTTCTTT.

This chain joins TRBV10-3 and TRBJ1-2; 9 nucleotides match TRBD1. Germline V gives CDR1 ENHRY, CDR2 SYGVKD. V was pared by 4 bases and J by 5 bases, with 5 bases of the junction left unmatched. The CDR3 has 14 residues. This CDR3 is CAISVDRGDYGYTF. CDR3 DNA sequence: TGTGCCATCAGTGTAGACAGGGGGGATTATGGCTACACCTTC.

This rearrangement joins TRBV20-1 to TRBJ1-4; 7 nucleotides align to TRBD1. The germline gives CDR1 DFQATT, CDR2 SNEGSKA (reference sequence). The junction had 4 bases not matched to a gene; V was cut back by 1 base and J by 5 bases. This CDR3 is built from 14 residues. As DNA, the CDR3 is TGCAGTGCTAGAGGAGGCAGGGGGAATGAAAAACTGTTTTTT. This codes for CSARGGRGNEKLFF.

This clonotype was detected ten times or more. CDR3 protein: CASSQQGEETQYF. The DNA of the CDR3 is TGTGCCAGCAGTCAACAGGGGGAGGAGACCCAGTACTTC. This chain connects TRBV12-3 or TRBV12-4 to TRBJ2-5, with 8 bases fitting TRBD1. The CDR3 totals 13 residues. The ends lost 5 bases at V and 5 bases at J; junction bases unmatched: 4.

This clonotype was seen a few times. This sequence joins TRBV2 and TRBJ2-7; no clear D. Trimming took 4 bases from V and 7 from J, leaving 14 bases between them. The CDR3 runs 13 residues. The germline gives CDR1 SNHLY, CDR2 FYNNEI. CDR3 residues: CASSVLGGAEQYF. CDR3 nucleotide sequence: TGTGCCAGCAGTGTCTTAGGTGGTGCTGAGCAGTACTTC.

This chain uses TRBV24-1 with TRBJ2-1; D remains unclear. The CDR3 covers 14 residues. V gave up 1 base and J gave up 5 bases, with 8 bases separating them. Germline-derived CDR1 and CDR2 are KGHDR and SFDVKD. The CDR3 is CATSDFDGNNEQFF. The CDR3 nucleotides read TGTGCCACCAGTGATTTTGACGGAAACAATGAGCAGTTCTTC.